This T cell receptor beta chain comes out of a study of monozygotic twins with inflammatory bowel disease. Study observations and caveats: Varying immunosuppressive regimens may have increased patient repertoire variability. Relative to healthy twins, IBD patients had fewer clonotypes in common with others, a gap that was especially apparent with disease activity.

Germline V gene sequence: CDR1 MGHRA, CDR2 YSYEKL. This CDR3 contains 15 residues. Points on this clonotype: Its specificity is not known.

TCRdb processed the 5' RACE reads again and assigns one entry to each CDR3 protein, with no DNA. This listing includes approximately 400,000 distinct CDR3 sequences. The rearrangement links TRBV4-1 to TRBJ2-7; TCRdb names TRBD1, which stays unverified in the absence of DNA. The sequence was collected from a human donor with ulcerative colitis or Crohn's disease, or a healthy co-twin of an affected twin (not recorded which). Sequenced: blood. CDR3 in amino acids: CASSQFRDSAYEQYF.